These 9 T cell receptor beta chains were sequenced from one sample in a study of T-cell memory formation after mild COVID-19 (dated by TCRdb to the early 2020s). Libraries were made using 5' RACE. This sample was sequenced with an Illumina NovaSeq 6000. TCRdb reran the public reads through fastp at Q25 and MiXCR, keeping productive beta chains. Rows are combined by CDR3 protein, so each entry shows the most common genes and DNA. The sample table holds around 130,000 distinct CDR3 sequences, of which 14% to 15% were seen once. The ten largest clones add up to around 27% of the sample. Sequences were obtained from PBMCs or a T cell subset sorted from them (not recorded which). These TCRs come from an adult woman who had mild COVID-19 (a few samples of this study predate the infection). The sample titles of this study are shuffled in the database, so cell type and time point are left out; the donor was told from shared clones.

The chain is built from TRBV27 and TRBJ2-7, with D unresolved. Germline V gene lookup returns CDR1 MNHEY and CDR2 SMNVEV (reference sequence). The CDR3 contains 14 residues. The V and J ends lost 2 bases and 2 bases respectively, with 10 bases between them. The CDR3 spells CASSLRTAPYEQYF. The CDR3 nucleotides read TGTGCCAGCAGTTTAAGGACGGCGCCCTACGAGCAGTACTTC.

CDR3 loop: CASSPLGQPQHF. In nucleotides, the CDR3 is TGTGCCAGCAGCCCCCTTGGGCAGCCCCAGCATTTT. This chain connects TRBV7-9 to TRBJ1-5; no clear D gene. V lost 5 bases to trimming and J lost 7 bases, with 9 bases between them. From germline, CDR1 is SEHNR and CDR2 FQNEAQ (reference sequence). The CDR3 is 12 amino acids.

This clonotype occurred a few times. V is TRBV6-5 and J is TRBJ2-3, with 12 bases that match TRBD2. Unmatched junction bases numbered 14, after V lost 6 bases and J lost 4 bases. CDR3 size: 18 residues. Germline assignment: CDR1 MNHEY and CDR2 SVGAGI. CDR3 residues: CASRVLAGGFPGADTQYF. The CDR3 DNA sequence: TGTGCCAGCAGGGTACTAGCGGGAGGTTTCCCGGGGGCAGATACGCAGTATTTT.

The chain is built from TRBV4-3 and TRBJ2-2, with TRBD1 matching 10 bases. The CDR3 is made up of 15 amino acids. Trimming at V came to 4 bases and at J to 6 bases, leaving 5 bases not matched to a gene. Germline lookup yields CDR1 LGHNA and CDR2 YSLEER. The CDR3 here is CASSPGTGAPGELFF. DNA of the CDR3: TGCGCCAGCAGCCCCGGGACAGGGGCGCCCGGGGAGCTGTTTTTT.

This clonotype was seen more than once but under ten times. The V and J genes are TRBV5-1 and TRBJ1-1, with TRBD1 matching 12 bases. J was trimmed by 5 bases and V by 6 bases; bases with no gene match: 11. Germline CDR1 SGHRS, CDR2 YFSETQ. The CDR3 sequence is 16 residues long. CDR3 sequence: CASIGTGGSVGTEAFF. The CDR3 DNA follows: TGCGCCAGCATTGGGACAGGGGGCTCCGTGGGGACTGAAGCTTTCTTT.

A note on this clonotype: An end of the junction does not agree with germline; a read error may underlie this. The V and J genes are TRBV19 and TRBJ2-5, with D unclear. There are 13 residues in the CDR3. Germline values: CDR1 LNHDA, CDR2 SQIVND (reference sequence). DNA of the CDR3: TGTGCCAGTAGCATAGGGTATACGGAGACCCAGTACTTC. Translating gives CASSIGYTETQYF.

The chain combines TRBV6-6 with TRBJ1-5; D is perhaps TRBD1 (5 bases). CDR1 is MNHNY and CDR2 is SVGAGI in the germline V gene (reference sequence). The CDR3 has 15 amino acids. Between the trimmed V and J ends, which lost 6 bases and 4 bases, there was a span of 16 bases. CDR3 in DNA: TGTGCCAGCAGCCCCTCCTTGGGGGGTAATCAGCCCCAGCATTTT. Protein: CASSPSLGGNQPQHF.

J is TRBJ1-5 and V is TRBV6-1; D gene unclear. Germline CDR1 MNHNS, CDR2 SASEGT. This CDR3 region has 15 residues. The germline V and J ends were trimmed by 3 bases and 4 bases, with 13 bases remaining between them. The chain's CDR3 is CASSDTGNINQPQHF. The CDR3 bases are TGTGCCAGCAGTGACACCGGGAACATAAATCAGCCCCAGCATTTT.

The sample holds many counts of this clonotype. V usage is TRBV15 and J usage is TRBJ2-1; 9 bases match TRBD2. Germline CDR1 reads LNHNV; CDR2 reads YYDKDF (reference sequence). Unmatched junction bases numbered 7, after V lost 0 bases and J lost 7 bases. This CDR3 comprises 16 residues. CDR3 in DNA: TGTGCCACCAGCAGAGAGCGGGAGGGCCTCCATAATGAGCAGTTCTTC. Translated: CATSREREGLHNEQFF.